Listed here are 22 T cell receptor beta chains from one sample, sequenced in a study of PD-L1 blockade in urothelial cancer. Time point noted: peripheral blood 6 weeks after treatment start. Sequenced by immunoSEQ multiplex PCR; TCRdb stores in-frame clones only, minus some. This sample carries 100,000 to 150,000 clones, 86% of them seen once, and the ten largest clones take 2.4%. This sample comprised PBMCs, obtained around atezolizumab (anti-PD-L1) treatment. Every receptor here comes from a man aged 50-59 years with urothelial cancer.

This sequence joins TRBV23-1 and TRBJ2-7; 8 positions match TRBD2. TRBV23-1 is sorted into the ORF group, with uncertain function. The CDR3 totals 14 residues. The trim removed 10 bases at V and 2 bases at J, leaving 10 bases unmatched. CDR3 bases: TGCGCCATTGGGGGGACTAGAGATACCTACGAGCAGTACTTC. Protein sequence: CAIGGTRDTYEQYF.

The CDR3 sequence is CASSPVLASVQYEQYF. As DNA, the CDR3 is TGTGCCAGCAGCCCCGTATTGGCTAGCGTACAATACGAGCAGTACTTC. The chain combines TRBV28 with TRBJ2-7; a weak D match, TRBD2 (6 bases). V lost 6 bases and J lost 4, with 22 bases in between. This CDR3 spans 16 amino acids. The germline V gene has CDR1 MDHEN and CDR2 SYDVKM.

The chain recombines TRBV9 with TRBJ2-3; possibly TRBD1 for D (5 bases). The CDR3 totals 13 residues. Trimming took 1 base from V and 6 from J, leaving 9 bases between them. The germline gives CDR1 SGDLS, CDR2 YYNGEE. CDR3 sequence reads: CASSVPGLDTQYF. The CDR3 DNA reads TGTGCCAGCAGCGTACCAGGGTTGGATACGCAGTATTTT.

V is TRBV28 and J is TRBJ1-6, with no clear D. The germline gives CDR1 MDHEN, CDR2 SYDVKM. Between the trimmed V and J ends, which lost 6 bases and 9 bases, there was a span of 9 bases. The length of the CDR3 is 12 residues. CDR3 bases: TGTGCCAGCAGACCCCAGCGTTCACCCCTCCACTTT. Its translation: CASRPQRSPLHF.

This clone has a single count. The rearrangement links TRBV10-2 to TRBJ2-7; D uncertain. The CDR3 length is 13 residues. Germline V CDR1 and CDR2: WSHSY, SAAADI. The V and J ends lost 3 bases and 0 bases respectively, with 6 bases between them. This CDR3 reads CASSDSSSYEQYF. As DNA, the CDR3 is TGCGCCAGCAGTGATTCGAGCTCCTACGAGCAGTACTTC.

The chain employs TRBV5-6 and TRBJ1-1, with 8 bases matching TRBD1. V was pared by 4 bases and J by 5 bases, with 7 bases of the junction left unmatched. This CDR3 has 14 amino acids. From germline, CDR1 is SGHDT and CDR2 YYEEEE. The CDR3 DNA is TGTGCCAGCAGCAAGACGGACAGGGAGACTGAAGCTTTCTTT. Encoded protein: CASSKTDRETEAFF.

CDR3 DNA: TGTGCCAGCAGTTCATACATCTCAAGTGGCAACACTGAAGCTTTCTTT. Residues: CASSSYISSGNTEAFF. The chain combines TRBV28 with TRBJ1-1; the D is unclear. The CDR3 loop spans 16 amino acids. Germline V gene lookup returns CDR1 MDHEN and CDR2 SYDVKM. V gave up 4 bases and J gave up 2 bases, with 17 bases separating them.

V usage is TRBV5-6 and J usage is TRBJ1-5; maybe TRBD1 (5 bases). V was clipped by 4 bases and J by 1 base, with 15 bases between them. The CDR3 has 16 amino acids. Germline assignment: CDR1 SGHDT and CDR2 YYEEEE. The CDR3 loop reads CASSRSPGGSNQPQHF. Written as DNA, the CDR3 is TGTGCCAGCAGCCGATCACCCGGGGGGAGCAATCAGCCCCAGCATTTT. Using reference TRBV5-6 and TRBJ1-5 for the parts outside the CDR3, the full variable domain is DAGVTQSPTHLIKTRGQQVTLRCSPKSGHDTVSWYQQALGQGPQFIFQYYEEEERQRGNFPDRFSGHQFPNYSSELNVNALLLGDSALYLCASSRSPGGSNQPQHFGDGTRLSIL.

The chain joins TRBV7-6 to TRBJ2-5; D is ambiguous. The germline V and J ends were trimmed by 8 bases and 1 base, with 11 bases remaining between them. The germline gives CDR1 SGHVS, CDR2 FNYEAQ. The CDR3 covers 13 residues. CDR3 amino acids: CASSGAVQETQYF. The CDR3 DNA sequence: TGTGCCAGCTCGGGTGCAGTCCAAGAGACCCAGTACTTC. Full variable domain (rest looked up from reference TRBV7-6 and TRBJ2-5): GAGVSQSPRYKVTKRGQDVALRCDPISGHVSLYWYRQALGQGPEFLTYFNYEAQQDKSGLPNDRFSAERPEGSISTLTIQRTEQRDSAMYRCASSGAVQETQYFGPGTRLLVL.

The chain joins TRBV19 to TRBJ1-1; D not certain. The CDR3 spans 12 residues. From germline, CDR1 is LNHDA and CDR2 SQIVND (reference sequence). V lost 3 bases and J lost 1, with 3 bases in between. CDR3 DNA: TGTGCCAGTAGTATCCAGAACACTGAAGCTTTCTTT. This codes for CASSIQNTEAFF. Looking up the rest from reference TRBV19 and TRBJ1-1 gives the full variable domain: DGGITQSPKYLFRKEGQNVTLSCEQNLNHDAMYWYRQDPGQGLRLIYYSQIVNDFQKGDIAEGYSVSREKKESFPLTVTSAQKNPTAFYLCASSIQNTEAFFGQGTRLTVV.

CDR3 DNA sequence: TGTGCCAGCACCAAGCGTCGGGATACCTACGAGCAGTACTTC. It codes for CASTKRRDTYEQYF. This chain links TRBV28 with TRBJ2-7, with D perhaps matching TRBD2 (5 bases). The germline V and J ends were trimmed by 7 bases and 2 bases, with 15 bases remaining between them. The CDR3 contains 14 residues. Germline loops: CDR1 MDHEN, CDR2 SYDVKM.

The V and J genes are TRBV10-3 and TRBJ1-2, with 7 nucleotides matching TRBD1. Germline CDR1 and CDR2: ENHRY and SYGVKD. Losses at the gene ends were 5 bases for V and 4 bases for J; bases not matched to a gene: 4. This CDR3 has 13 amino acids. DNA for the CDR3: TGTGCCATCAGTACAGGGGCGGGCTATGGCTACACCTTC. It is translated as CAISTGAGYGYTF.

V usage is TRBV5-1 and J usage is TRBJ1-1; D uncertain. The length of the CDR3 is 14 residues. The germline CDR1 and CDR2 sequences are SGHRS and YFSETQ. V lost 0 bases, J lost 8 bases, and 14 bases lay in between. CDR3 amino acids: CASSLASGLVEAFF. In nucleotides, the CDR3 is TGCGCCAGCAGCTTGGCATCGGGGTTGGTAGAAGCTTTCTTT.

The rearrangement joins TRBV5-1 to TRBJ2-7; possibly TRBD1 for D (5 bases). The CDR3 runs 14 residues. Germline V gene sequence: CDR1 SGHRS, CDR2 YFSETQ. V dropped 2 bases and J dropped 2 bases, with 11 bases sitting between them. The CDR3 DNA sequence: TGCGCCAGCAGCTTTTCGACAGAGACCTACGAGCAGTACTTC. Protein product: CASSFSTETYEQYF.

This chain links TRBV7-3 with TRBJ2-7; 9 positions agree with TRBD2. Per the germline V gene, CDR1 is SGHTA and CDR2 is FQGTGA. This CDR3 is 16 amino acids long. The V and J ends lost 5 bases and 1 base, in that order; junction bases with no gene match: 9. The CDR3 DNA reads as TGTGCCAGCAGCCCCGGGGCCGCGGGAGGGTCCTACGAGCAGTACTTC. This translates into CASSPGAAGGSYEQYF.

The chain couples TRBV28 to TRBJ1-5, with D possibly matching TRBD1 (5 bases). The V gene's germline CDR1 is MDHEN and CDR2 SYDVKM. CDR3 length: 14 residues. V was trimmed by 0 bases and J by 7 bases, leaving 10 bases between them. For the CDR3, the DNA is TGTGCCAGCAGTTTATGGGAGGGGAACCAGCCCCAGCATTTT. Amino acid sequence: CASSLWEGNQPQHF. Full variable domain (outside the CDR3, taken from reference TRBV28 and TRBJ1-5): DVKVTQSSRYLVKRTGEKVFLECVQDMDHENMFWYRQDPGLGLRLIYFSYDVKMKEKGDIPEGYSVSREKKERFSLILESASTNQTSMYLCASSLWEGNQPQHFGDGTRLSIL.

V is TRBV9 and J is TRBJ2-3, with a weak D call TRBD2 (7 bases). There are 14 residues in the CDR3. Germline loops: CDR1 SGDLS, CDR2 YYNGEE. V lost 2 bases and J lost 4, with 11 bases in between. Here the CDR3 reads CASSVGGGADTQYF. CDR3 sequence (DNA): TGTGCCAGCAGCGTCGGAGGGGGGGCAGATACGCAGTATTTT.

The chain recombines TRBV11-2 with TRBJ1-1; no clear D. V lost 1 base and J 5 bases, leaving 14 bases between the germline ends. CDR3 size: 15 residues. Looked up from germline, CDR1 is SGHAT and CDR2 is FQNNGV. The CDR3 bases are TGTGCCAGCAGCTTAGGTCACGGTGTTTTGACTGAAGCTTTCTTT. It codes for CASSLGHGVLTEAFF. Full variable domain (rest looked up from reference TRBV11-2 and TRBJ1-1): EAGVAQSPRYKIIEKRQSVAFWCNPISGHATLYWYQQILGQGPKLLIQFQNNGVVDDSQLPKDRFSAERLKGVDSTLKIQPAKLEDSAVYLCASSLGHGVLTEAFFGQGTRLTVV.

The rearrangement uses TRBV11-2 and TRBJ1-4, with a weak D call TRBD1 (5 bases). Per germline, CDR1 SGHAT and CDR2 FQNNGV. CDR3 size: 14 residues. V lost 5 bases and J lost 3, with 10 bases in between. CDR3 residues: CASSPGRANEKLFF. The CDR3 DNA reads TGTGCCAGCAGCCCAGGCAGGGCTAATGAAAAACTGTTTTTT.

The chain employs TRBV19 and TRBJ2-1; maybe TRBD2 (5 bases). CDR3 size: 15 residues. Germline V lookup: CDR1 LNHDA, CDR2 SQIVND (reference sequence). V lost 2 bases, J lost 4 bases, and 12 bases lay in between. In nucleotides, the CDR3 is TGTGCCAGTAGTATAAGTCTAGCAGGTTACAATGAGCAGTTCTTC. Amino acid sequence: CASSISLAGYNEQFF.

The chain couples TRBV12-5 to TRBJ2-1, with D tentatively TRBD2 (5 bases). This CDR3 region has 14 residues. The germline V gene encodes CDR1 LGHNT and CDR2 FRNRAP. Trimming removed 4 bases from V and 5 bases from J, with 12 bases in between. For the CDR3, the DNA is TGTGCTAGTGGTTCGCCCGGGGAAGACAATGAGCAGTTCTTC. Encoded protein: CASGSPGEDNEQFF.

The V gene is TRBV6-5, the J gene TRBJ2-3; maybe TRBD1 (6 bases). Germline V lookup: CDR1 MNHEY, CDR2 SVGAGI. Trimming took off 2 bases at V and 0 bases at J, with 12 bases between the two ends. The CDR3 runs to 16 residues. The DNA of the CDR3 is TGTGCCAGCAGTTACGGATCGGGACACAGCACAGATACGCAGTATTTT. Translating gives CASSYGSGHSTDTQYF.